This T cell receptor (beta chain) is from a study of T cell changes during pregnancy in multiple sclerosis. The protocol was immunoSEQ multiplex PCR, while the TCRdb copy is restricted to in-frame clones and leaves out a portion. This sample has some 10,000 clones, with approximately 80% found just once. The sample was CD8+ T cells from peripheral blood mononuclear cells, taken after pregnancy. The TCR was taken from a female donor in good health, enrolled as a control in a pregnancy study.

For the CDR3, the DNA is TGTGCCAGCAGCACCCGGGACAGGGCCTACGAGCAGTACTTC. It specifies CASSTRDRAYEQYF. The chain uses TRBV7-2 and TRBJ2-7, with TRBD1 matching over 9 bases. J was trimmed by 2 bases and V by 5 bases; bases with no gene match: 4. This CDR3 contains 14 residues. CDR1 is SGHTA and CDR2 is FQGNSA in the germline V gene.